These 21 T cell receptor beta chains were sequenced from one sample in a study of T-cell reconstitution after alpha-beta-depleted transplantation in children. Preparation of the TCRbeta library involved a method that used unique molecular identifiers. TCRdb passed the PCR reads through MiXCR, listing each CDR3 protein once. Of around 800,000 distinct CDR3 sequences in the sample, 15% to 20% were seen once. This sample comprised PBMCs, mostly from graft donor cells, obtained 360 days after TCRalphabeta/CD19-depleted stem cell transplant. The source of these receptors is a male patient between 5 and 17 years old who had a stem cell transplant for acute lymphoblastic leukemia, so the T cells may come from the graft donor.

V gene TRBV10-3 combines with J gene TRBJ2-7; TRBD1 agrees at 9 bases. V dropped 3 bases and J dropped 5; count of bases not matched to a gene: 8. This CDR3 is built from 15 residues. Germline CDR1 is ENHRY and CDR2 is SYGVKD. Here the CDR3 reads CAISDPNRGPHEQYF. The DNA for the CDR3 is TGTGCCATCAGTGACCCTAACAGGGGGCCCCACGAGCAGTACTTC.

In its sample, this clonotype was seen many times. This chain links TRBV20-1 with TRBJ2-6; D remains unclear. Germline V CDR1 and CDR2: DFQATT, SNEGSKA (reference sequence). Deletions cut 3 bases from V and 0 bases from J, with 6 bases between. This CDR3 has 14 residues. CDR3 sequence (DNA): TGCAGTGCTAGTTACCGCTCTGGGGCCAACGTCCTGACTTTC. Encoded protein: CSASYRSGANVLTF.

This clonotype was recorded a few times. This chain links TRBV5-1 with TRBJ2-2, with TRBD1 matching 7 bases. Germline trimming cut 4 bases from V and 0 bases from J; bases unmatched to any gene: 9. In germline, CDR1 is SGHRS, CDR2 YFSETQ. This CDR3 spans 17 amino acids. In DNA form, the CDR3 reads TGCGCCAGCAGCCACACCCAACAGGGGTCGAACACCGGGGAGCTGTTTTTT. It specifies CASSHTQQGSNTGELFF.

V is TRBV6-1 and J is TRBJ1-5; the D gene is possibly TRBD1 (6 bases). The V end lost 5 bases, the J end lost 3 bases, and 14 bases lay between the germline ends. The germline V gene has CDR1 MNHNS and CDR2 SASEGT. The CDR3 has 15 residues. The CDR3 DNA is TGTGCCAGCAGTCCATCGGACAGTACCAATCAGCCCCAGCATTTT. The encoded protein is CASSPSDSTNQPQHF.

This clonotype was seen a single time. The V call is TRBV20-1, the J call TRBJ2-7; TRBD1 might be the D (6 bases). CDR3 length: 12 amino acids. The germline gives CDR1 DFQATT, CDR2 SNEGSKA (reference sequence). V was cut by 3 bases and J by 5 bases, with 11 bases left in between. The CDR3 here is CSARQGPHEQYF. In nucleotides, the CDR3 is TGCAGTGCTAGGCAGGGGCCCCACGAGCAGTACTTC.

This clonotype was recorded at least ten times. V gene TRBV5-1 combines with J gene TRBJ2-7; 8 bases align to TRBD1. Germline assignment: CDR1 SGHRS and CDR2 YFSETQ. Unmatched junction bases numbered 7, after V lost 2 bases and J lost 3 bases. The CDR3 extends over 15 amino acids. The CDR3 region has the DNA TGCGCCAGCAGCTTCGGACAGGGACGGGTCTACGAGCAGTACTTC. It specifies CASSFGQGRVYEQYF.

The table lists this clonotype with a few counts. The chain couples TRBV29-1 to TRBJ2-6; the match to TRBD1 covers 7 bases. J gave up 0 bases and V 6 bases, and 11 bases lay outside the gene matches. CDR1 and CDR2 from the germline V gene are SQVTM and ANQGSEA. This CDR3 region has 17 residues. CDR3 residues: CSVARDSDSSGANVLTF. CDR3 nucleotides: TGCAGCGTCGCCCGGGACAGCGATTCCTCTGGGGCCAACGTCCTGACTTTC.

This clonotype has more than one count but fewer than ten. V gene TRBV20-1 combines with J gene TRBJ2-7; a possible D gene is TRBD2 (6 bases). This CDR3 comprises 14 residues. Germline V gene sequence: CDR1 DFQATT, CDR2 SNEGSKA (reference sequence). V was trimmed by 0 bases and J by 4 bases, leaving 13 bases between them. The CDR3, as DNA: TGCAGTGCTAGAGATGACTGGCGGGATTACGAGCAGTACTTC. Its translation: CSARDDWRDYEQYF.

CDR3 residues: CASSYPAGDTGELFF. The CDR3, as DNA: TGTGCCAGCAGCTACCCGGCAGGGGACACCGGGGAGCTGTTTTTT. The J gene is TRBJ2-2, the V gene TRBV7-9; possible D gene TRBD1, 6 bases. The CDR3 is 15 residues long. Germline V gene data show CDR1 as SEHNR and CDR2 as FQNEAQ (reference sequence). Between the trimmed V and J ends, which lost 4 bases and 3 bases, there was a span of 12 bases.

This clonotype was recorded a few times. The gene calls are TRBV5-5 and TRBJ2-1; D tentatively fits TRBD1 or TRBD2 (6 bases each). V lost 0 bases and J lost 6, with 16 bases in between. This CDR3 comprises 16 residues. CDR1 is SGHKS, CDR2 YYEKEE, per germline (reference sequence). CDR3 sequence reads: CASSLGWGALSNEQFF. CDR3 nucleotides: TGTGCCAGCAGCTTGGGATGGGGGGCCCTTTCCAATGAGCAGTTCTTC.

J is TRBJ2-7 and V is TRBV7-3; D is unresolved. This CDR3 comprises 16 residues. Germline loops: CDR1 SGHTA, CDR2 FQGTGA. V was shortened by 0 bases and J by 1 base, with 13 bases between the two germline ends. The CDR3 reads CASSLTGTADSYEQYF. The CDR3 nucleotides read TGTGCCAGCAGCTTAACAGGAACAGCAGATTCCTACGAGCAGTACTTC. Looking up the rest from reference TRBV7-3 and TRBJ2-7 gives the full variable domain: GAGVSQTPSNKVTEKGKYVELRCDPISGHTALYWYRQSLGQGPEFLIYFQGTGAADDSGLPNDRFFAVRPEGSVSTLKIQRTERGDSAVYLCASSLTGTADSYEQYFGPGTRLTVT.

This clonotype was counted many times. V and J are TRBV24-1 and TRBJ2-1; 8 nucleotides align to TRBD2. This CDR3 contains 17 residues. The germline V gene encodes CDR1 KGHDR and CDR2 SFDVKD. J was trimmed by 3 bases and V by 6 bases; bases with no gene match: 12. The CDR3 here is CATSRRNGLARYNEQFF. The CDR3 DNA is TGTGCCACCAGTAGGCGGAACGGACTAGCTCGCTACAATGAGCAGTTCTTC.

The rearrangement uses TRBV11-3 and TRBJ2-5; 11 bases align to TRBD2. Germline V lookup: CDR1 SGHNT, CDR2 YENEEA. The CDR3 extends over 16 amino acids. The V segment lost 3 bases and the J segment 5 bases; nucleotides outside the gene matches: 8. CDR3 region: CASSLGLADSVETQYF. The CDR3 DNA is TGTGCCAGCAGCTTGGGACTAGCGGATTCTGTGGAGACCCAGTACTTC.

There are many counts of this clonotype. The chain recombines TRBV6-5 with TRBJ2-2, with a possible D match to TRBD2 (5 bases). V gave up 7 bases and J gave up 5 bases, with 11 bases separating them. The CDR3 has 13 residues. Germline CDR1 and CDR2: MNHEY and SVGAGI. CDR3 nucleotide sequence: TGTGCCAGCACCTGGACTGAAACCGGGGAGCTGTTTTTT. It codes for CASTWTETGELFF.

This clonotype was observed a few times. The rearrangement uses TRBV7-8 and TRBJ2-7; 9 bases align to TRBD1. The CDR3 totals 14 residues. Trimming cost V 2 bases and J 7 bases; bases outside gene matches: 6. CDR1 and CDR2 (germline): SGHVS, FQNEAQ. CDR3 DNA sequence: TGTGCCAGCAGCTTAAACAGGGGGCTCAGAGAGCAGTACTTC. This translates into CASSLNRGLREQYF.

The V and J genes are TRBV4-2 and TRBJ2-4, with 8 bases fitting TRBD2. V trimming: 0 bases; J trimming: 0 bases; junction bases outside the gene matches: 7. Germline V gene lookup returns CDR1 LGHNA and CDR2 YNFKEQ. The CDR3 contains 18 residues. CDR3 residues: CASSQEEGLAGAKNIQYF. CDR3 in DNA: TGTGCCAGCAGCCAAGAAGAAGGCCTAGCGGGAGCCAAAAACATTCAGTACTTC.

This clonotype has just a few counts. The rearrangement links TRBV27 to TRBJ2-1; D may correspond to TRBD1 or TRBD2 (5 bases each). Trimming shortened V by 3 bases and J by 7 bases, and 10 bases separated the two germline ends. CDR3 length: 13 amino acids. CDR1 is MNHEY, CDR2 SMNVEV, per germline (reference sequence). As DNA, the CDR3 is TGTGCCAGCAGTTTTGGGGGAGAGAATGAGCAGTTCTTC. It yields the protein CASSFGGENEQFF.

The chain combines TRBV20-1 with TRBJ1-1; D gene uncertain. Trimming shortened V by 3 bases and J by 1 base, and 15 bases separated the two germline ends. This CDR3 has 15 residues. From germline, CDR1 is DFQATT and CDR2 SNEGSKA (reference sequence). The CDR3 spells CSASRLTGRNTEAFF. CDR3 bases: TGCAGTGCTAGTCGGCTTACCGGCAGGAACACTGAAGCTTTCTTT.

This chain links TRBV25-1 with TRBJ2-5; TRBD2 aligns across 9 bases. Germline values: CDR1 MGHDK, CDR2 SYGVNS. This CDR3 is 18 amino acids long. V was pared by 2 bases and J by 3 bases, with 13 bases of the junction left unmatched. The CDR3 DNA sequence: TGTGCCAGCAGTGAAAGGATGACTAGCGGAGCCAAAAAAGAGACCCAGTACTTC. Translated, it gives CASSERMTSGAKKETQYF. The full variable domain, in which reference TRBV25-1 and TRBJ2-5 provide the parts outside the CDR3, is EADIYQTPRYLVIGTGKKITLECSQTMGHDKMYWYQQDPGMELHLIHYSYGVNSTEKGDLSSESTVSRIRTEHFPLTLESARPSHTSQYLCASSERMTSGAKKETQYFGPGTRLLVL.

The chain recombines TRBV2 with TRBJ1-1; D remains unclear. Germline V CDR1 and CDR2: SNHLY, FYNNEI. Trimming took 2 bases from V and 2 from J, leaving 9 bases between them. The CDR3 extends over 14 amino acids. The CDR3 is CASSELARNTEAFF. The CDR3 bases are TGTGCCAGCAGTGAACTTGCCCGAAACACTGAAGCTTTCTTT.

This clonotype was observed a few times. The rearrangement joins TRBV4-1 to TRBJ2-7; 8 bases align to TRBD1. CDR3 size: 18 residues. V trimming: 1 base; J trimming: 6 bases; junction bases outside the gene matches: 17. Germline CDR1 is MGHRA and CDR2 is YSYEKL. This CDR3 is CASSQVLLPVDRDSEQYF. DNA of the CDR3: TGCGCCAGCAGCCAAGTACTTCTTCCCGTGGACAGGGATAGCGAGCAGTACTTC.